Listed below are T cell receptor beta chains from one sample, sequenced in a study of regulatory T cells in long-lasting Graves disease. TCRdb re-called the multiplex PCR reads with MiXCR, one entry per CDR3 protein. The sample has fewer than 400,000 distinct CDR3 sequences; about 20% are singletons. The sample was peripheral blood mononuclear cells (PBMCs), taken when the disease was refractory, from a patient treated with antithyroid drugs. The receptors stem from a female donor with Graves disease. The CDR3 runs from the conserved cysteine through the conserved F or W. Fields, in order: J gene, clone size, V gene, D gene, CDR3 DNA, CDR3 protein. The D gene is left open where the match is weak. A clone size is listed for some rows: how often the clone was seen (once, few, many), or a class if it is expanded.

J: TRBJ2-7
size: many
V: TRBV7-2
D: .
DNA: TGTGCCAGCAGCTTAGCGGCCCACTCCTACGAGCAGTACTTC
CDR3: CASSLAAHSYEQYF

J: TRBJ2-7
size: few
V: TRBV6-2/TRBV6-3
D: .
DNA: TGTGCCAGCAGTGTAGAGAGGGGATACGAGCAGTACTTC
CDR3: CASSVERGYEQYF

J: TRBJ2-3
size: .
V: TRBV28
D: TRBD2
DNA: TGTGCCAGCAGTTTCAGTCTAGGGCTAGCGGGAACGGATACGCAGTATTTT
CDR3: CASSFSLGLAGTDTQYF

J: TRBJ1-6
size: .
V: TRBV7-6
D: .
DNA: TGTGCCAGCAGCCGGACTCGGGGTAATTCACCCCTCCACTTT
CDR3: CASSRTRGNSPLHF

J: TRBJ2-7
size: .
V: TRBV5-1
D: TRBD2
DNA: TGCGCCAGCAGCTTGGGGGGACTAGCGGGAAGTAACGAGCAGTACTTC
CDR3: CASSLGGLAGSNEQYF

J: TRBJ1-1
size: many
V: TRBV20-1
D: TRBD1
DNA: TGCAGTGCGCCGACAGGGGTTAAGCCTAACACTGAAGCTTTCTTT
CDR3: CSAPTGVKPNTEAFF

J: TRBJ2-2
size: many
V: TRBV30
D: TRBD2
DNA: TGTGCCTGGAGTCGCGGGAGCAACACCGGGGAGCTGTTTTTT
CDR3: CAWSRGSNTGELFF

J: TRBJ2-7
size: many
V: TRBV7-2
D: TRBD1
DNA: TGTGCCAGCAGCTCGGGACAGGTCGGAAGCGAGCAGTACTTC
CDR3: CASSSGQVGSEQYF

J: TRBJ2-2
size: .
V: TRBV29-1
D: TRBD2
DNA: TGCAGCGGGACTAGCGGGAGGTCTGGGGAGCTGTTTTTT
CDR3: CSGTSGRSGELFF

J: TRBJ1-3
size: .
V: TRBV5-1
D: .
DNA: TGCGCCAGCAGCAAAGGGCACTCTGGAAACACCATATATTTT
CDR3: CASSKGHSGNTIYF

J: TRBJ1-6
size: many
V: TRBV7-2
D: TRBD1
DNA: TGTGCCAGCAGCTTAGCGGGACAGCTGAGCTCCTATAATTCACCCCTCCACTTT
CDR3: CASSLAGQLSSYNSPLHF

J: TRBJ2-5
size: many
V: TRBV6-2/TRBV6-3
D: .
DNA: TGTGCCAGCAGTTATCTGGAACAAGAGACCCAGTACTTC
CDR3: CASSYLEQETQYF

J: TRBJ1-2
size: .
V: TRBV7-9
D: .
DNA: TGTGCCAGCAGCTTAGCGGAGTTTGGTGCAGCCGGCTACACCTTC
CDR3: CASSLAEFGAAGYTF

J: TRBJ2-5
size: many
V: TRBV7-2
D: .
DNA: TGTGCCAGCAGTCCCAGGGGATTTGGGGAGACCCAGTACTTC
CDR3: CASSPRGFGETQYF

J: TRBJ2-6
size: many
V: TRBV11-2
D: .
DNA: TGTGCCAGCAGCTTGATCAGGGGTTCTGGGGCCAACGTCCTGACTTTC
CDR3: CASSLIRGSGANVLTF

J: TRBJ1-6
size: few
V: TRBV20-1
D: .
DNA: TGCAGCGCGACGCCTAGCTCCTATAATTCACCCCTCCACTTT
CDR3: CSATPSSYNSPLHF

J: TRBJ2-2
size: .
V: TRBV19
D: TRBD2
DNA: TGTGCCAGTAGTCACCTAGCGGGGGCCTACGGGGAGCTGTTTTTT
CDR3: CASSHLAGAYGELFF

J: TRBJ2-7
size: few
V: TRBV29-1
D: .
DNA: TGCAGCGTTGGTAGCAGCGCCTACGAGCAGTACTTC
CDR3: CSVGSSAYEQYF

J: TRBJ1-5
size: many
V: TRBV12-3/TRBV12-4
D: .
DNA: TGTGCCAGCACCGGGGGCGCGAGCAATCAGCCCCAGCATTTT
CDR3: CASTGGASNQPQHF

J: TRBJ1-2
size: many
V: TRBV19
D: .
DNA: TGTGCCAGTAGTATATCCGCCGGCCGAGCGGGAACTAACTATGGCTACACCTTC
CDR3: CASSISAGRAGTNYGYTF

J: TRBJ1-2
size: .
V: TRBV30
D: .
DNA: TGTGCCTGGAAACAGAACTATGGCTACACCTTC
CDR3: CAWKQNYGYTF

J: TRBJ1-2
size: few
V: TRBV10-3
D: .
DNA: TGTGCCATCAGTGTTCCGCGGGGCTATGGCTACACCTTC
CDR3: CAISVPRGYGYTF

J: TRBJ1-4
size: few
V: TRBV25-1
D: .
DNA: TGTGCCAGCAGTGAAGAGGTGACAGCAACTAATGAAAAACTGTTTTTT
CDR3: CASSEEVTATNEKLFF

J: TRBJ2-7
size: .
V: TRBV3-1
D: .
DNA: TGTGCCAGCAGCCGACCGACAGGCTACGAGCAGTACTTC
CDR3: CASSRPTGYEQYF

J: TRBJ2-5
size: .
V: TRBV27
D: .
DNA: TGTGCCAGCAACCGTGAAGAGACCCAGTACTTC
CDR3: CASNREETQYF

J: TRBJ1-1
size: .
V: TRBV27
D: .
DNA: TGTGCCAGCAGTTTAGGGACGGAAGGGAACACTGAAGCTTTCTTT
CDR3: CASSLGTEGNTEAFF

J: TRBJ2-7
size: few
V: TRBV15
D: TRBD1
DNA: TGTGCCACCAGCAGGGGGGACAGAGCCTACGAGCAGTACTTC
CDR3: CATSRGDRAYEQYF

J: TRBJ2-7
size: few
V: TRBV20-1
D: TRBD2
DNA: TGCAGTGCGTGGCTAGCGGGAGGCGAGCAGTACTTC
CDR3: CSAWLAGGEQYF

J: TRBJ1-2
size: many
V: TRBV6-1
D: TRBD1
DNA: TGTGCCAGCAGTGACCTGGGGACAGCTATCTATGGCTACACCTTC
CDR3: CASSDLGTAIYGYTF

J: TRBJ2-2
size: many
V: TRBV28
D: .
DNA: TGTGCCAGCAGTTTGCAGCAGACCGGGGAGCTGTTTTTT
CDR3: CASSLQQTGELFF

J: TRBJ1-3
size: many
V: TRBV2
D: .
DNA: TGTGCCAGCAGTGGTATACGCTCTGGAAACACCATATATTTT
CDR3: CASSGIRSGNTIYF

J: TRBJ1-1
size: .
V: TRBV30
D: .
DNA: TGTGCCTGGAGTGCCTCATTCGTCGGGGGGATGAACACTGAAGCTTTCTTT
CDR3: CAWSASFVGGMNTEAFF

J: TRBJ1-2
size: few
V: TRBV25-1
D: .
DNA: TGTGCCAGCAGTGAAGGGTGGGGGAATGGCTACACCTTC
CDR3: CASSEGWGNGYTF

J: TRBJ2-7
size: few
V: TRBV27
D: .
DNA: TGTGCCAGCCCGAGGATGGGGAAGTGCGACGAGCAGTACTTC
CDR3: CASPRMGKCDEQYF

J: TRBJ2-3
size: few
V: TRBV15
D: TRBD2
DNA: TGTGCCACCAGCAGATTCGTCCCTAGCGGGAGAAGTCAAGATACGCAGTATTTT
CDR3: CATSRFVPSGRSQDTQYF

J: TRBJ2-7
size: few
V: TRBV27
D: TRBD2
DNA: TGTGCCAGCACCCTGATGCCTAGCGGGGCCTACGAGCAGTACTTC
CDR3: CASTLMPSGAYEQYF

J: TRBJ1-5
size: many
V: TRBV15
D: .
DNA: TGTGCCACCAGCAGAGATGAGAGGGGGGACGGCAATCAGCCCCAGCATTTT
CDR3: CATSRDERGDGNQPQHF

J: TRBJ1-4
size: few
V: TRBV20-1
D: .
DNA: TGCAGTGCCCGACCCGCGACAAGGACGGCAACTAATGAAAAACTGTTTTTT
CDR3: CSARPATRTATNEKLFF

J: TRBJ1-2
size: many
V: TRBV6-5
D: TRBD1
DNA: TGTGCCAGCAGATACAGGGGGCTAAGCTATGGCTACACCTTC
CDR3: CASRYRGLSYGYTF

J: TRBJ2-7
size: .
V: TRBV20-1
D: TRBD2
DNA: TGCAGTGCTCCTGGACTAGCGGGAGGAGCCTACGAGCAGTACTTC
CDR3: CSAPGLAGGAYEQYF

J: TRBJ2-2
size: .
V: TRBV7-2
D: .
DNA: TGTGCCAGCAGCTTAATCAGTACCGGGGAGCTGTTTTTT
CDR3: CASSLISTGELFF

J: TRBJ2-7
size: many
V: TRBV7-8
D: .
DNA: TGTGCCAGCGTCTCCAAGCCGGGGGCGGGAGAGCAGTACTTC
CDR3: CASVSKPGAGEQYF

J: TRBJ2-5
size: .
V: TRBV29-1
D: .
DNA: TGCAGCGTTGCGTTAATCCAAGAGACCCAGTACTTC
CDR3: CSVALIQETQYF

J: TRBJ2-3
size: .
V: TRBV28
D: .
DNA: TGTGCCAGCAAAATAGCAGCCAGCACAGATACGCAGTATTTT
CDR3: CASKIAASTDTQYF

J: TRBJ1-4
size: .
V: TRBV7-2
D: .
DNA: TGTGCCAGCAGCCCTCTACAGAGCCCGGTAAAACTGTTTTTT
CDR3: CASSPLQSPVKLFF

J: TRBJ2-5
size: many
V: TRBV2
D: .
DNA: TGTGCCAGCAGTGAAGAAGCTTTCTACCAAGAGACCCAGTACTTC
CDR3: CASSEEAFYQETQYF

J: TRBJ1-1
size: few
V: TRBV15
D: TRBD1
DNA: TGTGCCACCAGCAGAGAACCGGGACAGATATTGAACACTGAAGCTTTCTTT
CDR3: CATSREPGQILNTEAFF

J: TRBJ1-5
size: few
V: TRBV30
D: .
DNA: TGTGCCTGGAGGATTGGGGGTTATAGCAATCAGCCCCAGCATTTT
CDR3: CAWRIGGYSNQPQHF

J: TRBJ1-6
size: many
V: TRBV2
D: .
DNA: TGTGCCAGCGGTAGGAAACGGGCCAATTCACCCCTCCACTTT
CDR3: CASGRKRANSPLHF

J: TRBJ1-2
size: few
V: TRBV6-2/TRBV6-3
D: .
DNA: TGTGCCAGCAGCTACCGACGCAGTAATTACTATGGCTACACCTTC
CDR3: CASSYRRSNYYGYTF

J: TRBJ1-1
size: many
V: TRBV2
D: .
DNA: TGTGCCAGCAGTGGTGATCCGGGGCAGGGAACTGAAGCTTTCTTT
CDR3: CASSGDPGQGTEAFF

J: TRBJ1-1
size: .
V: TRBV3-1
D: .
DNA: TGTGCCAGCAGCCAAGTCGCAAGGTCTGAAGCTTTCTTT
CDR3: CASSQVARSEAFF

J: TRBJ2-5
size: many
V: TRBV20-1
D: .
DNA: TGCAGTGCTAGACACACGTACCAAGAGACCCAGTACTTC
CDR3: CSARHTYQETQYF

J: TRBJ2-7
size: few
V: TRBV30
D: .
DNA: TGTGCCTGGAGTGTAGCCAGGTTCTACGAGCAGTACTTC
CDR3: CAWSVARFYEQYF

J: TRBJ2-7
size: few
V: TRBV10-3
D: .
DNA: TGTGCCAGCTGCGGGACAAACTCCTACGAGCAGTACTTC
CDR3: CASCGTNSYEQYF